This T cell receptor (beta chain) is from a study of beta chain features in type 1 diabetes. Study-wide points: All four CD4+ subsets of Type 1 diabetes patients contained TCRB CDR3s that were moderately but significantly shorter.

The V end was cut by 2 bases, the J end by 8 bases, with 12 bases between. Germline V CDR1 and CDR2: GTSNPN, SVGIG (reference sequence). The CDR3 runs 12 residues. The isolated RNA, all of it, was reverse transcribed, so expressed TCRB transcripts were what got sequenced. Repertoires were generated with immunoSEQ multiplex PCR, while TCRdb's copy carries only in-frame clones and drops some. The table lists around 280,000 clones, about 15% of them singletons. For this clone: As yet, its antigen is unknown.

The sequence came from a man younger than 35 with type 1 diabetes. Sample: naive CD4+ T cells from blood. The rearrangement links TRBV30 to TRBJ1-2; D is perhaps TRBD1 (5 bases). CDR3 sequence reads: CAWSTREGGYTF. In DNA form, the CDR3 reads TGTGCCTGGAGTACAAGGGAGGGGGGCTACACCTTC.